The present entry profiles one TCR beta chain with its context. Germline CDR1 ENHRY, CDR2 SYGVKD. CDR3 length: 13 amino acids. V shed 6 bases, J shed 9 bases, and the junction held 7 bases outside the gene matches. This entry belongs to a study of blood T cell repertoires in COVID-19. Authors' data handling: Reference gene primer amplification gave estimated nucleated cell counts. Only in-frame clones appear in the TCRdb table, and some are missing; sequencing was by immunoSEQ multiplex PCR. V and J calls and clone size are as listed in that table; D and trimming were resolved from the DNA. Here the sample spans roughly 200,000 clones, roughly 80% being singletons.

The receptor's source is a woman older than 75 with acute or convalescent COVID-19. The sequenced sample was peripheral blood. The chain links TRBV10-3 to TRBJ2-1; 8 bases are shared with TRBD1. The CDR3 is CAISPQGASEQFF. The CDR3 bases are TGTGCCATCAGCCCGCAGGGGGCCAGTGAGCAGTTCTTC.